The 3 T cell receptor beta chains listed next were all sequenced from one sample in a study of beta chain features in type 1 diabetes. Every bit of the isolated RNA underwent reverse transcription, so sequencing read expressed TCRB transcripts. This table comes from immunoSEQ multiplex PCR, and its TCRdb copy is limited to in-frame clones, with some not included. The table lists 850,000 to 900,000 clones, roughly 17% of them singletons. The material sequenced was naive CD4+ T cells from blood. The receptors derive from a woman aged 18-29 years in good health.

This sequence joins TRBV4-3 and TRBJ2-1, with TRBD2 matching 10 bases. The CDR3 runs to 15 residues. CDR1 and CDR2 from the germline V gene are LGHNA and YSLEER. V was clipped by 1 base and J by 6 bases; unmatched bases: 3. The CDR3 protein is CASSQVASGSNEQFF. The DNA of the CDR3 is TGCGCCAGCAGCCAAGTCGCTAGCGGGAGCAATGAGCAGTTCTTC.

This clone was seen a handful of times. The chain joins TRBV15 to TRBJ1-1; no clear D. Germline-derived CDR1 and CDR2 are LNHNV and YYDKDF (reference sequence). The CDR3 totals 16 residues. The V gene lost 0 bases and the J gene lost 5 bases, with 16 bases spanning the gap. CDR3 sequence reads: CATSRDPTGMGTEAFF. Here the CDR3 DNA reads TGTGCCACCAGCAGAGATCCGACGGGGATGGGGACTGAAGCTTTCTTT.

In this sample, this clone turned up a few times. The rearrangement uses TRBV11-1 and TRBJ2-1, with D unclear. Germline CDR1 is SGHAT and CDR2 is FQDESV (reference sequence). The V end was cut by 5 bases, the J end by 5 bases, with 10 bases between. CDR3 size: 13 residues. The CDR3 DNA reads as TGTGCCAGCAGCCTATCCCAGGACAATGAGCAGTTCTTC. Translated: CASSLSQDNEQFF.